Listed below are T cell receptor beta chains from one sample, sequenced in a study of T cell responses to AZD1222 COVID-19 vaccine. Libraries were prepared by immunoSEQ multiplex PCR; TCRdb keeps only in-frame clonotypes and omits some of them. The sample has 100,000 or so clones; about 93% are singletons. The specimen comprised peripheral blood, sampled 28 days after the second AZD1222 dose. These receptors were obtained from an adult who received the AZD1222 COVID-19 vaccine. CDR3s include the opening cysteine and the closing phenylalanine or tryptophan.

V	J	CDR3
TRBV7-3	TRBJ1-3	CASSAGTAGNTIYF
TRBV4-2	TRBJ2-7	CASSQLGAYEQYF
TRBV10-2	TRBJ1-1	CASSGAGGLNTEAFF
TRBV6-1	TRBJ1-4	CASSGGMRGQVATNEKLFF
TRBV6-5	TRBJ2-1	CASRGGGDEQFF
TRBV10-3	TRBJ1-2	CAISESRAAYTF
TRBV25-1	TRBJ1-2	CASSATGTGPYGYTF
TRBV10-3	TRBJ1-6	CAISEGTGTGSPLHF
TRBV6-6	TRBJ1-4	CASRRREREKLFF
TRBV27	TRBJ1-6	CASSIGQSLSPLHF
TRBV5-1	TRBJ2-5	CASSFSGGGETQYF
TRBV13	TRBJ1-4	CASSPRTGTNEKLFF
TRBV18	TRBJ1-5	CASSPLEVGNNQPQHF
TRBV10-2	TRBJ1-4	CASRGWGQGNEKLFF
TRBV30	TRBJ2-1	CAWKTGSSYNEQFF
TRBV7-9	TRBJ2-4	CASSRDRPLAKNIQYF
TRBV2	TRBJ2-6	CASSDISGANVLTF
TRBV28	TRBJ1-1	CASSPGARANTEAFF
TRBV20-1	TRBJ2-5	CSATRRETQYF
TRBV3-1/TRBV3-2	TRBJ2-2	CASSQGNSRTGELFF
TRBV2	TRBJ1-2	CASREYNYGYTF
TRBV7-3	TRBJ2-5	CASSLSDRGYQETQYF
TRBV27	TRBJ1-1	CASFDVMNTEAFF
TRBV19	TRBJ1-2	CASSINRDRGYTF
TRBV19	TRBJ1-1	CASSPQGRSLRLAFF
TRBV5-5	TRBJ2-7	CASRPRQGTYEQYF
TRBV4-2	TRBJ2-1	CASSQDPDYNEQFF
TRBV30	TRBJ1-6	CAWSVRQNNSPLHF
TRBV18	TRBJ1-2	CASSPVWAATGKSSGYTF
TRBV13	TRBJ2-7	CASSSRMGAGGEQYF
TRBV3-1/TRBV3-2	TRBJ1-2	CASSQDPGGYYGYTF
TRBV19	TRBJ1-3	CASSSTTQAGNTIYF
TRBV7-7	TRBJ2-3	CASICGISHRVDTQYF
TRBV18	TRBJ1-1	CASSLPGLNTEAFF
TRBV28	TRBJ1-2	CASSLRWGDNYGYTF
TRBV6-5	TRBJ1-2	CASSYSPSGGGGYTF
TRBV27	TRBJ1-5	CATARQKGANQPQHF
TRBV9	TRBJ2-1	CASRAGNEQFF
TRBV25-1	TRBJ2-7	CASSDHRTALPYEQYF
TRBV18	TRBJ2-2	CASSPQRGRGNTGELFF
TRBV14	TRBJ2-7	CASSQGRDRVFYEQYF
TRBV3-1/TRBV3-2	TRBJ1-2	CASSPRTGSYGYTF
TRBV20-1	TRBJ2-5	CSASTSSLGETQYF
TRBV21-1	TRBJ1-3	CASSKEPNGNTIYF
TRBV5-1	TRBJ1-3	CASSVGATQGGNTIYF
TRBV11-2	TRBJ1-5	CASSAGDGGQPQHF
TRBV7-6	TRBJ2-2	CASSRQGANTGELFF
TRBV5-1	TRBJ1-1	CASSLAPTGPNTEAFF
TRBV18	TRBJ1-2	CASSPLDRGREGYTF
TRBV18	TRBJ1-2	CASSRGEDRGFGYTF
TRBV28	TRBJ2-1	CASHERGSYNEQFF
TRBV27	TRBJ1-1	CASSRQGPASSEAFF
TRBV6-1	TRBJ1-5	CASSESRQSQHF
TRBV7-9	TRBJ2-7	CASSAAGRLTF
TRBV15	TRBJ2-3	CATSRDGGVTDTQYF
TRBV28	TRBJ1-5	CASNSPGTGDQPQHF
TRBV18	TRBJ1-1	CASSLPNRGLAEAFF
TRBV9	TRBJ1-4	CASSVRTGTSNEKLFF
TRBV11-2	TRBJ1-1	CASSRGRDIKKAFF
TRBV2	TRBJ1-2	CASSPQGQAYGYTF